These 26 T cell receptor beta chains originate from one sample sequenced in a study of blood T cells in healthy people across ages (dated by TCRdb to the mid-2010s). The library was generated by 5' RACE. Sequencing instrument: Illumina HiSeq 2500. A second 7 to 11 cycle PCR used a sample-barcoded 5' primer and a J-beta primer mix. Using fastp at Q25 and MiXCR, TCRdb reprocessed the public reads and kept productive beta chains. Rows are combined by CDR3 protein, so each entry shows the most common genes and DNA. The sample includes hundreds of thousands of distinct CDR3 sequences, with around 28% observed a single time. Approximately 15% of the sample is held by the ten biggest clonotypes. Sample: blood. The origin of the receptors is an elderly woman in good health.

This clonotype was recorded a few times. The gene calls are TRBV7-2 and TRBJ1-6; 7 bases fit TRBD1. This CDR3 spans 14 amino acids. V trimming: 5 bases; J trimming: 9 bases; junction bases outside the gene matches: 7. Germline V gene sequence: CDR1 SGHTA, CDR2 FQGNSA. The chain's CDR3 is CASSPRDRASPLHF. The CDR3 DNA reads TGTGCCAGCAGCCCCCGGGACAGAGCTTCACCCCTCCACTTT.

This clonotype was observed many times. The gene calls are TRBV20-1 and TRBJ2-7; TRBD2 might be the D (5 bases). Trimming cost V 7 bases and J 4 bases, with 23 bases left between them. The V gene's germline CDR1 is DFQATT and CDR2 SNEGSKA (reference sequence). The CDR3 is 15 amino acids. The CDR3 sequence: CSVQNGGSPYYEQYF. CDR3 sequence (DNA): TGCAGTGTCCAAAACGGAGGCTCACCGTATTACGAGCAGTACTTC.

This clonotype was seen at least ten times. The rearrangement uses TRBV20-1 and TRBJ2-5; the match to TRBD2 covers 7 bases. V lost 3 bases and J lost 5; bases outside the gene matches: 3. From germline, CDR1 is DFQATT and CDR2 SNEGSKA (reference sequence). The CDR3 has 12 amino acids. The CDR3 DNA sequence: TGCAGTGCTAGGGGGAGGGTGGAGACCCAGTACTTC. As protein: CSARGRVETQYF.

This clonotype was seen at least ten times. V is TRBV3-1 and J is TRBJ2-5; 9 nucleotides agree with TRBD2. The length of the CDR3 is 17 residues. With 0 bases clipped from V and 0 bases from J, the junction kept 5 bases outside the gene matches. Per germline, CDR1 LGHDT and CDR2 YNNKEL (reference sequence). CDR3 loop: CASSQERSGGYQETQYF. Here the CDR3 DNA reads TGTGCCAGCAGCCAAGAGAGGAGCGGGGGGTACCAAGAGACCCAGTACTTC.

This clonotype was detected a few times. DNA of the CDR3: TGTGCCAGCAGCTTAGACGGGGGGACGAACACTGAAGCTTTCTTT. Its translation: CASSLDGGTNTEAFF. The chain combines TRBV11-3 with TRBJ1-1; D possibly corresponds to TRBD1 (5 bases). Germline values: CDR1 SGHNT, CDR2 YENEEA. Trimming took off 0 bases at V and 1 base at J, with 9 bases between the two ends. This CDR3 has 15 residues.

The V and J genes are TRBV2 and TRBJ2-5; TRBD2 matches at 11 bases. This CDR3 is 15 amino acids long. With V trimmed by 2 bases and J by 4 bases, 3 bases remained unmatched. Germline V gene data show CDR1 as SNHLY and CDR2 as FYNNEI. Here the CDR3 DNA reads TGTGCCAGCAGTGAAAGGCTAGCGGGGGGAGAGACCCAGTACTTC. Protein sequence: CASSERLAGGETQYF.

In its sample, this clonotype was seen many times. The chain has TRBV20-1 and TRBJ2-7, with 7 bases fitting TRBD2. Germline assignment: CDR1 DFQATT and CDR2 SNEGSKA (reference sequence). This CDR3 comprises 17 residues. J was trimmed by 2 bases and V by 6 bases; bases with no gene match: 19. The CDR3 is CSATGIPLLASTYEQYF. CDR3 DNA sequence: TGCAGTGCCACCGGGATCCCTTTACTAGCGAGTACCTACGAGCAGTACTTC.

With regard to this clonotype: A read error may explain this, as a much larger clone is one base away. This rearrangement joins TRBV6-2 or TRBV6-3 to TRBJ1-2; 7 bases align to TRBD1. The CDR3 has 14 residues. Per the germline V gene, CDR1 is MNHEY and CDR2 is SVGEGT. J was trimmed by 4 bases and V by 2 bases; bases with no gene match: 4. The DNA for the CDR3 is TGTGCCAGCAGTTACCCGACAGGGCCCTATGGCTACACCTTC. Translating it yields CASSYPTGPYGYTF.

In this sample, this clonotype turned up many times. The rearrangement links TRBV7-2 to TRBJ1-2; D is possibly TRBD1 (6 bases). V lost 3 bases and J lost 6, with 11 bases in between. The CDR3 runs to 13 residues. Germline lookup yields CDR1 SGHTA and CDR2 FQGNSA. This CDR3 reads CASSFGQRNGYTF. In nucleotides, the CDR3 is TGTGCCAGCAGCTTCGGACAGCGGAATGGCTACACCTTC.

This clonotype appeared once. The V and J genes are TRBV7-2 and TRBJ2-5, with D possibly called TRBD1 or TRBD2 (5 bases each). V was pared by 5 bases and J by 11 bases, with 21 bases between. The CDR3 has 14 residues. Germline V lookup: CDR1 SGHTA, CDR2 FQGNSA. The CDR3 loop reads CASSLGRVWDEQYF. CDR3 nucleotides: TGTGCCAGCAGCCTGGGACGGGTCTGGGATGAGCAGTACTTC. Full variable domain (missing parts from reference TRBV7-2 and TRBJ2-5): GAGVSQSPSNKVTEKGKDVELRCDPISGHTALYWYRQSLGQGLEFLIYFQGNSAPDKSGLPSDRFSAERTGGSVSTLTIQRTQQEDSAVYLCASSLGRVWDEQYFGPGTRLLVL.

On this clonotype: Since a much larger clone is just one base distant, this may be a read error. The chain employs TRBV4-3 and TRBJ2-3, with D perhaps matching TRBD1 or TRBD2 (5 bases each). There are 16 residues in the CDR3. Germline V lookup: CDR1 LGHNA, CDR2 YSLEER. As DNA, the CDR3 is TGCGCCAGCAGCCAAGATAGGGACGAACACGGAGATGCGCAGTATTTT. Its translation is CASSQDRDEHGDAQYF.

The chain links TRBV7-2 to TRBJ1-4, with no clear D. Germline assignment: CDR1 SGHTA and CDR2 FQGNSA. V lost 2 bases to trimming and J lost 0 bases, with 7 bases between them. The CDR3 is 15 residues long. CDR3 sequence (DNA): TGTGCCAGCAGCTTAAGTTCTGCAACTAATGAAAAACTGTTTTTT. This gives the protein CASSLSSATNEKLFF.

As to this clonotype: This could be a read error, since a much larger clone is one nucleotide away. The gene calls are TRBV18 and TRBJ2-1; 10 nucleotides line up with TRBD1. V lost 5 bases to trimming and J lost 10 bases; unmatched junction nucleotides: 8. The CDR3 has 14 amino acids. Germline CDR1 reads KGHSH; CDR2 reads LQKENI. The CDR3 loop is CASSTGDRGIEQFF. CDR3 in DNA: TGTGCCAGCTCAACGGGGGACAGGGGTATCGAGCAGTTCTTC.

Note on this clonotype: Given a much more abundant clone one base away, this may be a read error. CDR3 bases: TGTGCCAGCAGCTTAGATTTAACCGACTGTGGCTACACCTTC. Translating gives CASSLDLTDCGYTF. V gene TRBV7-2 combines with J gene TRBJ1-2; the D is unclear. The CDR3 loop spans 14 amino acids. V lost 1 base and J 7 bases, leaving 13 bases between the germline ends. Germline CDR1 and CDR2: SGHTA and FQGNSA.

As regards this clonotype: A much larger clone lies one base from this, so it may be a read error. V and J are TRBV4-1 and TRBJ2-5, with D tentatively TRBD2 (6 bases). V gave up 0 bases and J gave up 11 bases, with 19 bases separating them. The germline V gene encodes CDR1 MGHRA and CDR2 YSYEKL. This CDR3 region has 15 residues. The CDR3 DNA reads as TGCGCCAGCAGCCAAGATGGCCTAGCGTTCAATGAGCAGTACTTC. Translated: CASSQDGLAFNEQYF.

There are many counts of this clonotype. The V and J genes are TRBV12-3 or TRBV12-4 and TRBJ2-3; TRBD2 matches 9 bases. J lost 3 bases, V lost 7 bases, and 11 bases had no gene match. The CDR3 has 16 residues. The DNA of the CDR3 is TGTGCCAGCATCAATCTGCGGGGGGGGCCGACAGATACGCAGTATTTT. Translated: CASINLRGGPTDTQYF.

The CDR3 loop reads CSAGVGANNAQYF. The CDR3 DNA is TGCAGTGCTGGTGTCGGGGCTAACAATGCGCAGTACTTC. This chain uses TRBV20-1 with TRBJ2-5, with D possibly being TRBD1 or TRBD2 (5 bases each). Between the trimmed V and J ends, which lost 5 bases and 11 bases, there was a span of 21 bases. The CDR3 contains 13 residues. Germline loops: CDR1 DFQATT, CDR2 SNEGSKA (reference sequence).

Worth noting for this clonotype: This may arise from a read error, as a much more abundant clone is one base away. This chain connects TRBV6-2 or TRBV6-3 to TRBJ2-5, with TRBD1 matching 8 bases. Germline trimming cut 2 bases from V and 13 bases from J; bases unmatched to any gene: 15. The germline gives CDR1 MNHEY, CDR2 SVGEGT. The CDR3 runs to 15 residues. In DNA form, the CDR3 reads TGTGCCAGCAGTTACCGGGGGACAGGTGGATTCGAGCGGTACTTC. This translates into CASSYRGTGGFERYF.

This clonotype occurred many times. The gene calls are TRBV15 and TRBJ2-3; D uncertain. This CDR3 has 15 amino acids. Trimming pared 0 bases from V and 1 base from J, leaving 8 bases between. Looked up from germline, CDR1 is LNHNV and CDR2 is YYDKDF (reference sequence). The CDR3 DNA follows: TGTGCCACCAGCAGAGACAGAACTCGCACAGATACGCAGTATTTT. Encoded protein: CATSRDRTRTDTQYF.

This CDR3 is CASSELTGGTDTQYF. The DNA for the CDR3 is TGCGCCAGCAGTGAGTTGACGGGGGGCACAGATACGCAGTATTTT. This chain links TRBV10-1 with TRBJ2-3; weak D call: TRBD2 (6 bases). V lost 1 base and J lost 1, with 9 bases in between. The CDR3 sequence is 15 residues long. Looked up from germline, CDR1 is WNHNN and CDR2 is SYGVQD (reference sequence).

This clonotype was recorded many times. The rearrangement uses TRBV7-2 and TRBJ2-5, with D perhaps given as TRBD1 or TRBD2 (5 bases each). Per germline, CDR1 SGHTA and CDR2 FQGNSA. This CDR3 has 13 amino acids. V shed 4 bases and J shed 4 bases, with 10 bases lying between them. Here the CDR3 DNA reads TGTGCCAGCAGCTGGGGACCAGGAGAGACCCAGTACTTC. It yields the protein CASSWGPGETQYF.

This rearrangement joins TRBV20-1 to TRBJ1-1; 7 positions match TRBD1. V lost 0 bases to trimming and J lost 4 bases; unmatched junction nucleotides: 5. The CDR3 spans 14 residues. Germline lookup yields CDR1 DFQATT and CDR2 SNEGSKA (reference sequence). CDR3 sequence (DNA): TGCAGTGCTAGAGATCACAGGGGTTTCACTGAAGCTTTCTTT. It translates to CSARDHRGFTEAFF.

About this clonotype itself: A read error may explain this, as a much larger clone is one base away. The gene calls are TRBV7-2 and TRBJ1-2; possible D gene TRBD1, 5 bases. The CDR3 runs to 15 residues. Germline V gene data show CDR1 as SGHTA and CDR2 as FQGNSA. The CDR3 loop reads CVSSTRDHAGVSYTF. DNA for the CDR3: TGTGTCAGCAGCACTCGGGACCACGCAGGCGTGAGCTACACCTTC.

This clonotype was picked up many times. The chain employs TRBV7-2 and TRBJ2-3; no clear D. CDR3 length equals 14 residues. Between the trimmed V and J ends, which lost 2 bases and 4 bases, there was a span of 10 bases. CDR1 is SGHTA and CDR2 is FQGNSA in the germline V gene. The CDR3 DNA reads TGTGCCAGCAGCTTATACGGCCCCCCAGATACGCAGTATTTT. Protein product: CASSLYGPPDTQYF.

This rearrangement joins TRBV20-1 to TRBJ2-2; D perhaps matches TRBD1 (5 bases). The CDR3 has 14 amino acids. Trimming took 2 bases from V and 4 from J, leaving 11 bases between them. Germline values: CDR1 DFQATT, CDR2 SNEGSKA (reference sequence). CDR3 protein: CSARYQGVTGELFF. The CDR3 coding sequence is TGCAGTGCTAGATACCAGGGTGTCACCGGGGAGCTGTTTTTT.

The table lists this clonotype with many counts. This chain links TRBV7-2 with TRBJ2-3; maybe TRBD1 (5 bases). The V end lost 3 bases, the J end lost 0 bases, and 7 bases lay between the germline ends. This CDR3 is 14 amino acids long. From germline, CDR1 is SGHTA and CDR2 FQGNSA. The CDR3 DNA reads TGTGCCAGCAGCTTTGACAGAAGCACAGATACGCAGTATTTT. The encoded protein is CASSFDRSTDTQYF.